Detailed here is one T cell receptor beta chain. At one end the junction does not follow the germline gene, possibly because of a read error. The sample is drawn from a study of siplizumab effects on memory and regulatory T cells. CDR1 is SEHNR, CDR2 FQNEAQ, per germline (reference sequence). This CDR3 spans 15 amino acids. Data came from immunoSEQ multiplex PCR; TCRdb stores just in-frame clones and leaves some out. The sample includes about 80,000 clones, approximately 95% of them seen just once. The receptor was derived from a human donor in good health. Sequenced: CD8+ T cells sorted from blood. This rearrangement joins TRBV7-9 to TRBJ2-5; TRBD2 matches at 11 bases. This CDR3 is CAGSTAASGRETQYF. DNA of the CDR3: TGTGCCGGCAGCACCGCGGCTAGCGGGAGGGAGACCCAGTACTTC.